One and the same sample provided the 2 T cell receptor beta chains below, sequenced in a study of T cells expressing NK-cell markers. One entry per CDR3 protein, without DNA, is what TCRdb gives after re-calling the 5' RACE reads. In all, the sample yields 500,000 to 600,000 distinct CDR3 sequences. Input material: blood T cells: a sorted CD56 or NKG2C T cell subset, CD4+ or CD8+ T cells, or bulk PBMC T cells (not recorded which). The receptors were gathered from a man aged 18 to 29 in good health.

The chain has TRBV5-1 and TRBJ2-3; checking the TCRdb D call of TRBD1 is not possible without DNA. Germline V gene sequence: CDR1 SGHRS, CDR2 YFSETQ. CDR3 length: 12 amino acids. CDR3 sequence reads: CASRQGADTQYF.

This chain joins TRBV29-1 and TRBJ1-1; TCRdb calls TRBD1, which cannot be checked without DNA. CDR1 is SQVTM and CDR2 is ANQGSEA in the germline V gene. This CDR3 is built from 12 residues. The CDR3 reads CSVGFRQTEAFF.